These T cell receptor beta chains were read from a single sample in a study of blood T cell repertoires in COVID-19. Clones were read by immunoSEQ multiplex PCR, and TCRdb kept only the in-frame ones, dropping some. The sample holds 200,000 or so clones, 70% to 90% seen once. The sequenced material came from peripheral blood. The receptors here all came from a woman between 45 and 60 years old with acute or convalescent COVID-19. The CDR3 runs from the conserved cysteine through the conserved F or W. D genes are given only for firm matches. The size of a clone is reported for some rows only, either as once, few or many, or as a class for expanded clones.

>NA|TRBD1|TRBV3-1/TRBV3-2|TRBJ1-6
TGTGCCAGCACCAAACAGGGCGCCAGACAGGGCTACTTGAATTCACCCCTCCACTTT
CASTKQGARQGYLNSPLHF
>NA|NA|TRBV19|TRBJ1-3
TGTGCCAGTAGTAGGGCCAGGGCCTCTGGAAACACCATATATTTT
CASSRARASGNTIYF
>once|TRBD1|TRBV7-2|TRBJ1-2
TGTGCCAGCAGCTCCATAACGGCAGGGGGCAGCGGCTACACCTTC
CASSSITAGGSGYTF
>NA|NA|TRBV6-5|TRBJ1-1
TGTGCCAGCAATAGAGGATCGAGCACTGAAGCTTTCTTT
CASNRGSSTEAFF
>few|NA|TRBV10-2|TRBJ1-1
TGCGCCAGCAGCGGCCCGTCGGGGGACACTGAAGCTTTCTTT
CASSGPSGDTEAFF
>NA|NA|TRBV7-9|TRBJ2-2
TGTGCCAGCAGCTTAGGGCAGTACACCGGGGAGCTGTTTTTT
CASSLGQYTGELFF
>NA|NA|TRBV5-1|TRBJ1-5
TGCGCCAGCAGCTTGGGGGGAGGGCAGCCCCAGCATTTT
CASSLGGGQPQHF
>few|NA|TRBV4-1|TRBJ1-1
TGCGCCAGCATTCCCCTCGGGGGGACTGAAGCTTTCTTT
CASIPLGGTEAFF
>NA|TRBD1|TRBV5-1|TRBJ2-7
TGCGCCAGCAGCTGGGGACAGACCTACGAGCAGTACTTC
CASSWGQTYEQYF
>NA|NA|TRBV29-1|TRBJ1-3
TGCAGCGTGGGGGACAATGGAAACACCATATATTTT
CSVGDNGNTIYF
>NA|TRBD1|TRBV10-3|TRBJ2-7
TGTGCCATCAGAGGGACAGGGGGCGAAGAGCAGTACTTC
CAIRGTGGEEQYF
>NA|TRBD2|TRBV6-4|TRBJ2-3
TGTGCCAGCAGTCGGGGACTAGGCGGGGGAGATACGCAGTATTTT
CASSRGLGGGDTQYF
>NA|TRBD1|TRBV7-6|TRBJ2-2
TGTGCCAGCAGCCAACGGACAGGTTGGACCGGGGAGCTGTTTTTT
CASSQRTGWTGELFF
>NA|NA|TRBV7-8|TRBJ1-5
TGTGCCAGCAGCTTTGCAGGGGACCAGCCCCAGCATTTT
CASSFAGDQPQHF
>NA|NA|TRBV6-2/TRBV6-3|TRBJ1-5
TGTGCCAGCAGTTATCACAATCAGCCCCAGCATTTT
CASSYHNQPQHF
>NA|NA|TRBV5-4|TRBJ2-7
TGTGCCAGCAGCTCCGGGACTCTCCAGCAGTACTTC
CASSSGTLQQYF
>NA|NA|TRBV19|TRBJ2-7
TGTGCCAGTAAGTGGAGGGACTCCGCCTACGAGCAGTACTTC
CASKWRDSAYEQYF
>NA|NA|TRBV19|TRBJ1-2
TGTGCCAGTAACATCCCAAGACTAAACAAGAACTATGGCTACACCTTC
CASNIPRLNKNYGYTF
>NA|TRBD1|TRBV11-3|TRBJ1-1
TGTGCCAGCAGCTCCGAGGACAGGGCTGAAGCTTTCTTT
CASSSEDRAEAFF
>NA|NA|TRBV18|TRBJ2-3
TGTGCCAGCTCACTACGACAGGCGACCACAGATACGCAGTATTTT
CASSLRQATTDTQYF
>NA|NA|TRBV24-1|TRBJ1-3
TGTGCCACCAGTGATCACCGAGCCAGGGCTGGAAACACCATATATTTT
CATSDHRARAGNTIYF
>NA|NA|TRBV3-1/TRBV3-2|TRBJ1-1
TGTGCCAGCAGCCACTCCCTTGAAGCTTTCTTT
CASSHSLEAFF
>NA|NA|TRBV19|TRBJ2-3
TGTGCCAGTAGTATAGGCAGGCCCACAGATACGCAGTATTTT
CASSIGRPTDTQYF
>NA|TRBD2|TRBV7-9|TRBJ2-1
TGTGCCAGCAGCCGTGGGGGGACTACCAATGAGCAGTTCTTC
CASSRGGTTNEQFF
>NA|TRBD1|TRBV7-2|TRBJ2-7
TGTGCCAGCAGCTGGGGACAGGGGGCCCCCTACGAGCAGTACTTC
CASSWGQGAPYEQYF
>NA|TRBD1|TRBV7-2|TRBJ1-6
TGTGCCAGCAGCTCCCAGACAGGGCTGGTTTCACCCCTCCACTTT
CASSSQTGLVSPLHF
>NA|NA|TRBV6-5|TRBJ2-5
TGTGCCAGCAGTTATTGGGCGGGATTACAAGAGACCCAGTACTTC
CASSYWAGLQETQYF
>NA|NA|TRBV7-2|TRBJ2-1
TGTGCCAGCAGCATCGACAGACTCTCCTACAATGAGCAGTTCTTC
CASSIDRLSYNEQFF
>few|TRBD1|TRBV5-1|TRBJ1-2
TGCGCCAGCAGCTCGTGGACAGGGCTGGTTTTGGATGGCTACACCTTC
CASSSWTGLVLDGYTF
>NA|NA|TRBV6-5|TRBJ1-2
TGTGCCAGCAGTTATACCGGGAACTTCGGCTCTGGCTACACCTTC
CASSYTGNFGSGYTF
>few|TRBD1|TRBV12-5|TRBJ1-2
TGTGCTAGTGGTTTACAGGGGGCGTATGGCTACACCTTC
CASGLQGAYGYTF
>NA|TRBD2|TRBV24-1|TRBJ2-3
TGTGCCACCAGTGATCCGGGACTAGCGGGGGGGACTCTCGGCACAGATACGCAGTATTTT
CATSDPGLAGGTLGTDTQYF
>once|TRBD1|TRBV11-3|TRBJ2-2
TGTGCCAGCATCTTATGGCAGGGGGCGGACACCGGGGAGCTGTTTTTT
CASILWQGADTGELFF
>NA|TRBD2|TRBV27|TRBJ2-5
TGTGCCAGCCCCGATGGCGGGAGGGCCGGGGAGACCCAGTACTTC
CASPDGGRAGETQYF
>NA|TRBD1|TRBV27|TRBJ1-5
TGTGCCAGCAGTCCACAGGGGAATCAGCCCCAGCATTTT
CASSPQGNQPQHF
>NA|NA|TRBV7-2|TRBJ2-5
TGTGCCAGCAGCTGGGTGCCGACTAGTGGTGAGACCCAGTACTTC
CASSWVPTSGETQYF
>NA|TRBD2|TRBV7-9|TRBJ2-3
TGTGCCACCGGACTAGCGGGAGAAGATACGCAGTATTTT
CATGLAGEDTQYF
>NA|NA|TRBV7-2|TRBJ2-7
TGTGCCAGCAGCTTAGCGCGAGAGTACGAGCAGTACTTC
CASSLAREYEQYF
>NA|NA|TRBV11-2|TRBJ1-6
TGTGCCAGCAGCCCAGGGCAGTATAATTCACCCCTCCACTTT
CASSPGQYNSPLHF
>NA|TRBD1|TRBV6-6|TRBJ1-1
TGTGCCAGCAGTCAGGGACAGGGGGAGGCTGAAGCTTTCTTT
CASSQGQGEAEAFF
>NA|NA|TRBV4-3|TRBJ2-7
TGCGCCAGCAGCCAGTACACGGGACAAACTCCCTACGAGCAGTACTTC
CASSQYTGQTPYEQYF
>NA|TRBD2|TRBV4-3|TRBJ2-1
TGCGCCAGCAGCCAAGCTAGCGGGGCGACCTACAATGAGCAGTTCTTC
CASSQASGATYNEQFF
>once|NA|TRBV27|TRBJ1-1
TGTGCCAGCAGTCAGGGCCCCAAGGACACTGAAGCTTTCTTT
CASSQGPKDTEAFF